The 27 T cell receptor beta chains presented below share a single source sample, sequenced in a study of cytomegalovirus exposure and HLA in healthy donors. Primers: 60 Vbeta forward and 13 Jbeta reverse. The method was immunoSEQ multiplex PCR; TCRdb's version includes in-frame clones alone and lacks a portion of them. The table includes approximately 150,000 clones, roughly four fifths detected once. The sequencing sample was made of PBMCs. Receptor source: a male donor in good health and CMV-seronegative.

This rearrangement joins TRBV7-9 to TRBJ2-2; tentative D call: TRBD2 (5 bases). Trimming took off 5 bases at V and 0 bases at J, with 10 bases between the two ends. Germline lookup yields CDR1 SEHNR and CDR2 FQNEAQ (reference sequence). The CDR3 loop spans 15 amino acids. In nucleotides, the CDR3 is TGTGCCAGCAGCCGAGGGCTAGCGAACACCGGGGAGCTGTTTTTT. Residues: CASSRGLANTGELFF.

The J gene is TRBJ2-1, the V gene TRBV5-1; tentatively, D is TRBD1 (6 bases). This CDR3 spans 12 amino acids. The V end was cut by 3 bases, the J end by 6 bases, with 7 bases between. Germline CDR1 is SGHRS and CDR2 is YFSETQ. The DNA of the CDR3 is TGCGCCAGCAGCTCCAGGGGCAATGAGCAGTTCTTC. Translating gives CASSSRGNEQFF.

The chain recombines TRBV10-1 with TRBJ2-7, with a possible D match to TRBD1 (5 bases). This CDR3 is 13 amino acids long. Germline assignment: CDR1 WNHNN and CDR2 SYGVQD (reference sequence). The V gene lost 2 bases and the J gene lost 2 bases, with 7 bases spanning the gap. The CDR3 nucleotides read TGCGCCAGCAGTGAGACAGGACCCTACGAGCAGTACTTC. Encoded protein: CASSETGPYEQYF.

The chain is built from TRBV7-8 and TRBJ2-5; TRBD2 matches 13 bases. The CDR3 is made up of 15 amino acids. The ends lost 5 bases at V and 5 bases at J; junction bases unmatched: 5. Germline loops: CDR1 SGHVS, CDR2 FQNEAQ. CDR3 amino acids: CASSPRLAGGETQYF. The DNA of the CDR3 is TGTGCCAGCAGCCCCCGACTAGCGGGAGGCGAGACCCAGTACTTC.

V usage is TRBV6-6 and J usage is TRBJ1-5; 9 nucleotides line up with TRBD1. The V gene's germline CDR1 is MNHNY and CDR2 SVGAGI (reference sequence). J gave up 5 bases and V 6 bases, and 5 bases lay outside the gene matches. This CDR3 has 14 amino acids. For the CDR3, the DNA is TGTGCCAGCAGGCCCACAGGGGGCGATCAGCCCCAGCATTTT. This translates into CASRPTGGDQPQHF.

The chain employs TRBV5-6 and TRBJ2-7; 9 positions match TRBD1. CDR3 length: 14 amino acids. Germline V lookup: CDR1 SGHDT, CDR2 YYEEEE. J was trimmed by 6 bases and V by 2 bases; bases with no gene match: 6. CDR3 coding DNA: TGTGCCAGCAGCTTCCCCACAGGGGGCGGCGAGCAGTACTTC. Amino acids: CASSFPTGGGEQYF.

This chain links TRBV25-1 with TRBJ2-5, with 15 bases matching TRBD2. The last part of the DNA fits TRBJ2-7 better; the J call may be wrong. CDR1 and CDR2 (germline): MGHDK, SYGVNS. The CDR3 contains 14 residues. CDR3 sequence: CASAPGLAGGEQYF. CDR3 sequence (DNA): TGTGCCAGCGCGCCGGGACTAGCGGGAGGCGAGCAGTACTTC.

J is TRBJ2-7 and V is TRBV29-1, with 9 nucleotides matching TRBD1. CDR1 and CDR2 (germline): SQVTM, ANQGSEA. Losses at the gene ends were 2 bases for V and 4 bases for J; bases not matched to a gene: 12. This CDR3 spans 16 amino acids. The CDR3 nucleotides read TGCAGCGTTGAATCCGCCTCAGGACAGGGGTCTTACGAGCAGTACTTC. This codes for CSVESASGQGSYEQYF.

The V call is TRBV4-3, the J call TRBJ2-7, with TRBD2 matching 11 bases. Looked up from germline, CDR1 is LGHNA and CDR2 is YSLEER. This CDR3 comprises 16 residues. J lost 7 bases, V lost 0 bases, and 8 bases had no gene match. The CDR3 nucleotides are TGCGCCAGCAGCCAAGATCCGACTAGCGGGGTTAGGGAGCAGTACTTC. It codes for CASSQDPTSGVREQYF.

The genes are TRBV9 and TRBJ2-1; D is possibly TRBD1 (7 bases). V lost 0 bases, J lost 2 bases, and 12 bases lay in between. Per the germline V gene, CDR1 is SGDLS and CDR2 is YYNGEE. This CDR3 region has 16 residues. CDR3 nucleotides: TGTGCCAGCAGCGTAGGACAGGGAGGAACCTACAATGAGCAGTTCTTC. Protein sequence: CASSVGQGGTYNEQFF. The whole variable domain, remainder taken from reference TRBV9 and TRBJ2-1, is DSGVTQTPKHLITATGQRVTLRCSPRSGDLSVYWYQQSLDQGLQFLIQYYNGEERAKGNILERFSAQQFPDLHSELNLSSLELGDSALYFCASSVGQGGTYNEQFFGPGTRLTVL.

This chain uses TRBV11-2 with TRBJ1-5; D is perhaps TRBD1 (5 bases). Trimming took off 5 bases at V and 7 bases at J, with 12 bases between the two ends. Germline assignment: CDR1 SGHAT and CDR2 FQNNGV. The CDR3 has 13 residues. CDR3 in amino acids: CASSHSGHQPQHF. The CDR3 DNA reads as TGTGCCAGCAGCCACTCAGGGCACCAGCCCCAGCATTTT.

The rearrangement uses TRBV7-2 and TRBJ2-2; the match to TRBD2 covers 9 bases. Unmatched junction bases numbered 8, after V lost 2 bases and J lost 4 bases. This CDR3 spans 17 amino acids. Germline CDR1 reads SGHTA; CDR2 reads FQGNSA. The CDR3 sequence is CASSLLAGGPGTGELFF. The CDR3 nucleotides are TGTGCCAGCAGCTTACTGGCGGGAGGGCCGGGCACCGGGGAGCTGTTTTTT.

This clone was recorded a few times. This chain links TRBV9 with TRBJ2-3, with 11 bases that match TRBD2. Trimming removed 2 bases from V and 2 bases from J; junction bases left unmatched: 4. The CDR3 contains 16 residues. Germline V lookup: CDR1 SGDLS, CDR2 YYNGEE. CDR3 nucleotide sequence: TGTGCCAGCAGCGTGGGACTAGCGGATCCCACAGATACGCAGTATTTT. Translated: CASSVGLADPTDTQYF.

This clone was seen a handful of times. This sequence joins TRBV19 and TRBJ2-7, with TRBD2 identical over 10 bases. This CDR3 spans 20 amino acids. Germline assignment: CDR1 LNHDA and CDR2 SQIVND (reference sequence). The V and J ends lost 3 bases and 2 bases, in that order; junction bases with no gene match: 19. The CDR3 spells CASSMGGGEYASGSTYEQYF. For the CDR3, the DNA is TGTGCCAGTAGTATGGGAGGGGGGGAATACGCTAGCGGGAGTACCTACGAGCAGTACTTC.

The V gene is TRBV28, the J gene TRBJ2-1; 10 positions match TRBD2. Germline loops: CDR1 MDHEN, CDR2 SYDVKM. V was pared by 6 bases and J by 5 bases, with 13 bases of the junction left unmatched. This CDR3 region has 17 residues. The CDR3 reads CASSPTLSSGSDNEQFF. The CDR3 region has the DNA TGTGCCAGCAGCCCAACCCTATCTAGCGGGAGTGACAATGAGCAGTTCTTC.

This clone was picked up a small number of times. V usage is TRBV5-4 and J usage is TRBJ1-1; D gene uncertain. Germline V CDR1 and CDR2: SGHNT, YYREEE (reference sequence). The CDR3 covers 12 residues. The V end was cut by 2 bases, the J end by 3 bases, with 5 bases between. The CDR3 DNA is TGTGCCAGCAGCTTACAGTACACTGAAGCTTTCTTT. Its protein product is CASSLQYTEAFF.

This clone was seen just once. The chain uses TRBV27 and TRBJ1-4, with D possibly TRBD1 on 5 matching bases. Germline V gene data show CDR1 as MNHEY and CDR2 as SMNVEV (reference sequence). Between the trimmed V and J ends, which lost 5 bases and 8 bases, there was a span of 15 bases. The CDR3 runs 14 residues. CDR3 amino acids: CASSPGREGEKLFF. The DNA of the CDR3 is TGTGCCAGCAGTCCGGGCAGGGAAGGCGAAAAACTGTTTTTT. Combining the CDR3 with reference TRBV27 and TRBJ1-4 gives the whole variable domain EAQVTQNPRYLITVTGKKLTVTCSQNMNHEYMSWYRQDPGLGLRQIYYSMNVEVTDKGDVPEGYKVSRKEKRNFPLILESPSPNQTSLYFCASSPGREGEKLFFGSGTQLSVL.

Comment on this clone: Compared with germline, one end of the junction differs, possibly owing to a read error. The chain employs TRBV7-7 and TRBJ2-1, with D perhaps matching TRBD1 (6 bases). Germline-derived CDR1 and CDR2 are SSHAT and FNYEAQ (reference sequence). The CDR3 runs 13 residues. CDR3 protein: CASSLDRHNEQFF. The DNA of the CDR3 is TGTGCTAGCAGCTTAGACAGGCACAATGAGCAGTTCTTC.

The chain has TRBV30 and TRBJ1-5; D perhaps matches TRBD1 (5 bases). V dropped 0 bases and J dropped 4 bases, with 10 bases sitting between them. CDR1 and CDR2 from the germline V gene are GTSNPN and SVGIG (reference sequence). The CDR3 sequence is 14 residues long. The CDR3 loop is CAWSVDSGNQPQHF. DNA for the CDR3: TGTGCCTGGAGTGTAGACAGCGGGAATCAGCCCCAGCATTTT.

This sequence joins TRBV21-1 and TRBJ2-2; the table names TRBD2, a call not compared with the DNA. TRBV21-1 is shown as a pseudogene. This CDR3 comprises 17 residues. This CDR3 reads CASRKDGRGSGTGELFF. Here the CDR3 DNA reads TGTGCCAGCCGCAAGGACGGACGGGGAAGTGGCACCGGGGAGCTGTTTTTT.

The chain carries TRBV27 and TRBJ1-5; the match to TRBD1 covers 10 bases. The V and J ends lost 6 bases and 3 bases, in that order; junction bases with no gene match: 2. Germline values: CDR1 MNHEY, CDR2 SMNVEV (reference sequence). The CDR3 has 14 amino acids. The CDR3 loop reads CASRGQGYNQPQHF. CDR3 nucleotides: TGTGCCAGCAGGGGACAGGGGTACAATCAGCCCCAGCATTTT.

Here the CDR3 reads CASSLNAGVNGYTF. DNA for the CDR3: TGTGCCAGCAGCTTAAATGCAGGGGTAAATGGCTACACCTTC. V is TRBV7-3 and J is TRBJ1-2; D perhaps matches TRBD1 (6 bases). This CDR3 has 14 amino acids. Deletions cut 1 base from V and 6 bases from J, with 12 bases between. CDR1 is SGHTA, CDR2 FQGTGA, per germline. The full variable domain, rest sourced from reference TRBV7-3 and TRBJ1-2, is GAGVSQTPSNKVTEKGKYVELRCDPISGHTALYWYRQSLGQGPEFLIYFQGTGAADDSGLPNDRFFAVRPEGSVSTLKIQRTERGDSAVYLCASSLNAGVNGYTFGSGTRLTVV.

The V gene is TRBV28, the J gene TRBJ1-2, with TRBD1 as a possible D gene (5 bases). This CDR3 comprises 15 residues. Trimming pared 1 base from V and 3 bases from J, leaving 12 bases between. Germline V gives CDR1 MDHEN, CDR2 SYDVKM. CDR3 DNA sequence: TGTGCCAGCAGTTTATTCACAGGAAAAGACTATGGCTACACCTTC. It is translated as CASSLFTGKDYGYTF.

The genes are TRBV6-5 and TRBJ2-3; 7 nucleotides match TRBD1. Germline CDR1 and CDR2: MNHEY and SVGAGI. After removal of 10 bases from V and 2 bases from J, the junction contained 9 bases not matched to a gene. The CDR3 is made up of 14 amino acids. This CDR3 reads CAISTGRDTDTQYF. The CDR3 coding sequence is TGTGCCATATCGACAGGGCGAGACACAGATACGCAGTATTTT.

The CDR3 sequence: CASSVGLGSEAFF. The CDR3 nucleotides are TGCGCCAGCAGTGTGGGTCTGGGGAGTGAAGCTTTCTTT. The rearrangement links TRBV10-1 to TRBJ1-1; D remains ambiguous. V was trimmed by 4 bases and J by 7 bases, leaving 13 bases between them. Germline loops: CDR1 WNHNN, CDR2 SYGVQD (reference sequence). CDR3 length: 13 amino acids.

V gene TRBV7-3 combines with J gene TRBJ2-1, with a possible D match to TRBD1 (6 bases). Germline CDR1 reads SGHTA; CDR2 reads FQGTGA. The CDR3 has 15 residues. The ends were cut back, 2 bases at V and 2 bases at J, with 10 bases in the middle. The CDR3 sequence is CASSLGQPTYNEQFF. CDR3 nucleotides: TGTGCCAGCAGCTTAGGACAGCCCACCTACAATGAGCAGTTCTTC.

This rearrangement joins TRBV28 to TRBJ2-7; TRBD1 agrees at 8 bases. The CDR3 loop spans 11 amino acids. V lost 9 bases, J lost 4 bases, and 2 bases stayed unmatched. In germline, CDR1 is MDHEN, CDR2 SYDVKM. DNA of the CDR3: TGTGCCAGTACAGGGGGTTACGAGCAGTACTTC. This sequence encodes CASTGGYEQYF.